One T cell receptor beta chain is described in this entry. These data originate in a study of early stage breast cancer tumors. The overall study: Average read coverage per sample was around 10-fold.

This normal breast sample came from a site 2-4 cm away from the tumor. Normal breast often needed roughly 90-300 mg of tissue for enough DNA. Profiled with immunoSEQ multiplex PCR; TCRdb holds only in-frame clones, not every one. The sample holds 5,000 to 7,500 clones, around two thirds seen once. Germline V gene sequence: CDR1 MGHDK, CDR2 SYGVNS. Trimming pared 8 bases from V and 0 bases from J, leaving 15 bases between. This CDR3 spans 15 amino acids. The chain couples TRBV25-1 to TRBJ2-3; D might be TRBD2 (5 bases). The receptor was derived from a person in their fifties or sixties with breast cancer. Sequencing was performed on normal breast tissue next to the tumor. CDR3 sequence reads: CASRGYSVSTDTQYF. Here the CDR3 DNA reads TGTGCCAGCCGGGGATATAGCGTTAGCACAGATACGCAGTATTTT.